This entry is about one TCR beta chain. Its antigen is not known. This sample was taken from a study of beta chain features in type 1 diabetes. Findings and caveats of the study: A moderate, significant TCRB CDR3 shortening appeared in type 1 diabetes across four CD4+ subsets.

Expressed TCRB transcripts were sequenced because the isolated RNA had all been reverse transcribed beforehand. The data were produced by immunoSEQ multiplex PCR, yet TCRdb's version contains in-frame clones alone and is incomplete. The table shows 250,000 to 350,000 clones, with around an eighth occurring only once. This TCR came from a man between 25 and 39 years old with type 1 diabetes. The specimen was naive CD4+ T cells from blood.

This CDR3 reads CASSLGSASSYNEQFF. The CDR3 DNA sequence: TGTGCCAGCAGTTTAGGTAGCGCGAGCTCCTACAATGAGCAGTTCTTC. This chain connects TRBV28 to TRBJ2-1; D is possibly TRBD2 (5 bases). Germline V gene lookup returns CDR1 MDHEN and CDR2 SYDVKM. This CDR3 has 16 amino acids. V lost 2 bases and J lost 0, with 11 bases in between.